The source of this TCR beta chain is a study of shared clonotypes between healthy human individuals. General study findings and limits: Estimated richness values were generally larger in naive subsets than in memory subsets. The sampled material consisted only of blood, and tissue repertoires are likely to differ.

A word on this clone: Its antigen is as yet unknown.

Germline V gene data show CDR1 as SNHLY and CDR2 as FYNNEI. This CDR3 region has 13 residues. The ends were cut back, 7 bases at V and 4 bases at J, with 11 bases in the middle. Per the study methods: ImmunoSEQ supplied junction-only sequences lacking quality scores, so filtering was different. The protocol was immunoSEQ multiplex PCR, while the TCRdb copy is restricted to in-frame clones and leaves out a portion. V and J calls plus clone size are reproduced from that table; the DNA served to infer D and trimming. This sample yields some 360,000 clones, of which more than 60% are seen a single time; 8% to 13% belongs to the top ten.

This rearrangement joins TRBV2 to TRBJ1-5; the D gene is possibly TRBD1 (5 bases). Sequences were obtained from memory CD4+ T cells sorted from blood. The subset was: CD45RA-negative fraction. The TCR sequence derives from a man in his thirties or forties in good health. Here the CDR3 reads CASKGRENQPQHF. CDR3 in DNA: TGTGCCAGCAAGGGGCGGGAGAATCAGCCCCAGCATTTT.